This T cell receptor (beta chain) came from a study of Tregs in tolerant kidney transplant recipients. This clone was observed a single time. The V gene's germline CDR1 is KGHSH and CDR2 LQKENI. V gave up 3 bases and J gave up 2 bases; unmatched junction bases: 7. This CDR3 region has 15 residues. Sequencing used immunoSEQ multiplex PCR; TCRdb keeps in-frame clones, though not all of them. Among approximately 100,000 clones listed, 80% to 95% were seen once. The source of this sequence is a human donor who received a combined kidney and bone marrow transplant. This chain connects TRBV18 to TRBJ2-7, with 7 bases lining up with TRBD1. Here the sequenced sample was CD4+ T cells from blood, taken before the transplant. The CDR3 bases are TGTGCCAGCTCACCCGGGCAGGGACAGACCTACGAGCAGTACTTC. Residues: CASSPGQGQTYEQYF.